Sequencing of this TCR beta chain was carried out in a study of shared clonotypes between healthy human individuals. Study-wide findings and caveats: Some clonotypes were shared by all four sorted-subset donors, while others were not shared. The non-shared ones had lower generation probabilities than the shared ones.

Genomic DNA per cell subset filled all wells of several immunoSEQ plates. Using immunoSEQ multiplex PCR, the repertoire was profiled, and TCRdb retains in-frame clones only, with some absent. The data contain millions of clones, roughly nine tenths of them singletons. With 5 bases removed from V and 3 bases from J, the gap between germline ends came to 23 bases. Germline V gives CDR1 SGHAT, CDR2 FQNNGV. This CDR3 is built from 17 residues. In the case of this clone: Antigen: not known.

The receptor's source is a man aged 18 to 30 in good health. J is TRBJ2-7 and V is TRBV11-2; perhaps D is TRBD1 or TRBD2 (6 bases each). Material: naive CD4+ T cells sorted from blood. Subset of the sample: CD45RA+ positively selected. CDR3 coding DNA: TGTGCCAGCAGCCCGAGAGTGGGGGGCCTCATATTCTACGAGCAGTACTTC. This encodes CASSPRVGGLIFYEQYF.